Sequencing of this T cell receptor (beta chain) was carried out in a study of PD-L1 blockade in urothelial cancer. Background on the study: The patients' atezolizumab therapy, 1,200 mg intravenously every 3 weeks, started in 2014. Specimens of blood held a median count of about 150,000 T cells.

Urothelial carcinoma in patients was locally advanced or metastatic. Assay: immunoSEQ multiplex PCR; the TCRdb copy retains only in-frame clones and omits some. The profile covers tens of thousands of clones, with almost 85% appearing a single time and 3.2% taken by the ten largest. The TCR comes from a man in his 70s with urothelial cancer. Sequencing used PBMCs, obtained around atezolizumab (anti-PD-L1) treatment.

The CDR3 nucleotides are TGTGCCAGCAGTCCCGGGACTAGAACCTACGAGCAGTACTTC. Its protein is CASSPGTRTYEQYF. The rearrangement uses TRBV7-2 and TRBJ2-7, with 8 bases matching TRBD2. Germline V gives CDR1 SGHTA, CDR2 FQGNSA. This CDR3 is built from 14 residues. V lost 6 bases to trimming and J lost 2 bases; unmatched junction nucleotides: 6.